These 11 T cell receptor beta chains were all obtained from the same sample, sequenced in a study of cytomegalovirus exposure and HLA in healthy donors. This PCR relied on a set of 60 Vbeta primers and 13 Jbeta primers. TCRdb keeps only in-frame clones here, not all; method: immunoSEQ multiplex PCR. The data contain around 170,000 clones, around 73% of them singletons. Sequencing was carried out using PBMCs. Receptors were obtained from a male donor in good health and CMV-seronegative.

The rearrangement joins TRBV11-2 to TRBJ2-3; weak D call: TRBD1 (6 bases). Germline V gives CDR1 SGHAT, CDR2 FQNNGV. There are 16 residues in the CDR3. V dropped 7 bases and J dropped 3 bases, with 20 bases sitting between them. The CDR3 loop reads CASIRGPGDGTDTQYF. The CDR3 nucleotides read TGTGCCAGCATCCGTGGCCCAGGGGATGGGACAGATACGCAGTATTTT.

The rearrangement joins TRBV19 to TRBJ1-1; D perhaps matches TRBD1 (6 bases). V was trimmed by 7 bases and J by 5 bases, leaving 14 bases between them. The CDR3 runs 13 residues. The germline V gene has CDR1 LNHDA and CDR2 SQIVND (reference sequence). The CDR3 sequence: CASNPTGRTEAFF. In nucleotides, the CDR3 is TGTGCCAGTAACCCGACAGGAAGGACTGAAGCTTTCTTT.

The J gene is TRBJ2-1, the V gene TRBV14; 11 positions agree with TRBD2. The CDR3 has 19 residues. The J segment lost 0 bases and the V segment lost 0 bases, leaving 7 bases of the junction unmatched. Germline V gene lookup returns CDR1 SGHDN and CDR2 FVKESK. CDR3 DNA: TGTGCCAGCAGCCAAGATCTAGGTAGCGGGAGGGCCTCCTACAATGAGCAGTTCTTC. Protein product: CASSQDLGSGRASYNEQFF. The complete variable domain, with remaining parts taken from reference TRBV14 and TRBJ2-1, reads EAGVTQFPSHSVIEKGQTVTLRCDPISGHDNLYWYRRVMGKEIKFLLHFVKESKQDESGMPNNRFLAERTGGTYSTLKVQPAELEDSGVYFCASSQDLGSGRASYNEQFFGPGTRLTVL.

The V call is TRBV19, the J call TRBJ1-5; 7 bases fit TRBD1. Looked up from germline, CDR1 is LNHDA and CDR2 is SQIVND (reference sequence). There are 15 residues in the CDR3. The V gene end was trimmed by 3 bases and the J gene end by 0 bases; junction bases not matched to a gene: 2. CDR3 sequence: CASSIQGVSNQPQHF. CDR3 bases: TGTGCCAGTAGTATTCAGGGGGTTAGCAATCAGCCCCAGCATTTT.

The J gene is TRBJ2-7, the V gene TRBV27; 10 nucleotides match TRBD1. The CDR3 runs 14 residues. Looked up from germline, CDR1 is MNHEY and CDR2 is SMNVEV (reference sequence). V lost 1 base, J lost 6 bases, and 3 bases stayed unmatched. DNA for the CDR3: TGTGCCAGCAGTTTATTGGGACAGGGGTTCGAGCAGTACTTC. Translated, it gives CASSLLGQGFEQYF.

V is TRBV9 and J is TRBJ1-4; D is unresolved. The germline V and J ends were trimmed by 3 bases and 2 bases, with 14 bases remaining between them. Germline V lookup: CDR1 SGDLS, CDR2 YYNGEE. The CDR3 runs 16 residues. The CDR3 nucleotides are TGTGCCAGCAGCGGGGCCCAAGGGAGCACTAATGAAAAACTGTTTTTT. This encodes CASSGAQGSTNEKLFF.

The chain uses TRBV7-6 and TRBJ1-6; 11 bases are a match to TRBD1. The CDR3 spans 15 residues. With 5 bases clipped from V and 10 bases from J, the junction kept 7 bases outside the gene matches. CDR1 and CDR2 from the germline V gene are SGHVS and FNYEAQ. CDR3 coding DNA: TGTGCCAGCAGCACGGACAGGGGGCTGAACTCACCCCTCCACTTT. This sequence encodes CASSTDRGLNSPLHF.

This clone was detected only once. The CDR3 loop is CAWSGRGQGFSPLHF. The CDR3 DNA reads as TGTGCCTGGAGTGGTCGCGGACAGGGTTTTTCACCCCTCCACTTT. The rearrangement uses TRBV30 and TRBJ1-6, with 8 bases lining up with TRBD1. The CDR3 extends over 15 amino acids. V was pared by 1 base and J by 9 bases, with 8 bases of the junction left unmatched. The V gene's germline CDR1 is GTSNPN and CDR2 SVGIG (reference sequence). The full variable domain, rest sourced from reference TRBV30 and TRBJ1-6, is SQTIHQWPATLVQPVGSPLSLECTVEGTSNPNLYWYRQAAGRGLQLLFYSVGIGQISSEVPQNLSASRPQDRQFILSSKKLLLSDSGFYLCAWSGRGQGFSPLHFGNGTRLTVT.

This chain connects TRBV4-3 to TRBJ1-2, with 8 bases matching TRBD1. The germline gives CDR1 LGHNA, CDR2 YSLEER. Losses at the gene ends were 4 bases for V and 3 bases for J; bases not matched to a gene: 7. The CDR3 covers 15 residues. The CDR3 region has the DNA TGCGCCAGCAGCCCAGGCGGCAGGGGGCACTATGGCTACACCTTC. Translation gives CASSPGGRGHYGYTF.

This clone turned up a few times. The chain uses TRBV4-1 and TRBJ1-1; TRBD1 is a possible D gene (6 bases). The CDR3 loop spans 14 amino acids. Germline V gene sequence: CDR1 MGHRA, CDR2 YSYEKL. The V gene lost 2 bases and the J gene lost 4 bases, with 11 bases spanning the gap. CDR3 amino acids: CASSQLTGTTEAFF. The CDR3 nucleotides are TGCGCCAGCAGCCAACTGACAGGAACCACTGAAGCTTTCTTT.

The chain is built from TRBV5-6 and TRBJ2-2; 11 nucleotides line up with TRBD1. Germline CDR1 and CDR2: SGHDT and YYEEEE. V gave up 0 bases and J gave up 7 bases; unmatched junction bases: 8. The CDR3 covers 17 residues. The CDR3 loop reads CASSLGRDRGWIGELFF. The CDR3 DNA is TGTGCCAGCAGCTTGGGACGGGACAGGGGGTGGATCGGGGAGCTGTTTTTT.